A single sample gave rise to the 8 T cell receptor beta chains below, sequenced in a study of blood T cells in healthy people across ages. Primed by a sample-barcoded 5' primer and a J-beta primer mix, a second PCR proceeded for about 7 to 11 cycles. TCRdb re-analysed the 5' RACE reads in MiXCR, keeping a single row per CDR3 protein. The sample consists of 850,000 to 1,000,000 distinct CDR3 sequences, roughly 51% of them appearing once. Sequencing was performed on blood. The receptors shown here come from a woman aged 55-75 years in good health.

The CDR3 is CASSFHGISTDTQYF. The CDR3 coding sequence is TGTGCCAGCAGTTTCCACGGTATCAGCACAGATACGCAGTATTTT. This chain uses TRBV28 with TRBJ2-3, with unresolved D. The CDR3 consists of 15 residues. CDR1 and CDR2 (germline): MDHEN, SYDVKM. Trimming removed 3 bases at V and 0 bases at J, with 10 bases between. Full variable domain (remainder filled in from reference TRBV28 and TRBJ2-3): DVKVTQSSRYLVKRTGEKVFLECVQDMDHENMFWYRQDPGLGLRLIYFSYDVKMKEKGDIPEGYSVSREKKERFSLILESASTNQTSMYLCASSFHGISTDTQYFGPGTRLTVL.

This clonotype came up a few times. The V and J genes are TRBV6-5 and TRBJ2-2; D may be TRBD2 (5 bases). CDR3 length: 14 residues. CDR1 MNHEY and CDR2 SVGAGI come from the germline V gene. Deletions cut 11 bases from V and 5 bases from J, with 18 bases between. CDR3 loop: CASGGGLGTGELFF. The CDR3, as DNA: TGTGCCTCCGGAGGAGGTCTGGGGACCGGGGAGCTGTTTTTT.

In its sample, this clonotype was seen once. This chain links TRBV7-2 with TRBJ2-7, with D tentatively TRBD1 or TRBD2 (5 bases each). CDR3 length: 15 residues. Per germline, CDR1 SGHTA and CDR2 FQGNSA. Trimming left V 6 bases short and J 4 bases short, with 19 bases between. In DNA form, the CDR3 reads TGTGCCAGCAGTGTTAATGCCGGGGACCAGTACGAGCAGTACTTC. It translates to CASSVNAGDQYEQYF.

The V and J genes are TRBV20-1 and TRBJ1-1, with D possibly being TRBD1 (6 bases). The length of the CDR3 is 16 residues. The germline gives CDR1 DFQATT, CDR2 SNEGSKA (reference sequence). The V and J ends lost 0 bases and 0 bases respectively, with 14 bases between them. Written as DNA, the CDR3 is TGCAGTGCTAGAGATCCGAGAGGGGGGGTGAACACTGAAGCTTTCTTT. This codes for CSARDPRGGVNTEAFF.

This clonotype has just one count. An end of the junction differs from the germline gene, which may be a read error. This chain links TRBV29-1 with TRBJ1-4, with 7 bases fitting TRBD1. Per the germline V gene, CDR1 is SQVTM and CDR2 is ANQGSEA. This CDR3 comprises 13 residues. The DNA of the CDR3 is TGCAGCGCCCGACAGGGTGTGGGTGAAAAACCGTTTTTT. This sequence encodes CSARQGVGEKPFF.

The chain employs TRBV7-9 and TRBJ2-7, with D possibly matching TRBD1 (5 bases). CDR1 is SEHNR, CDR2 FQNEAQ, per germline (reference sequence). There are 13 residues in the CDR3. The V end lost 7 bases, the J end lost 0 bases, and 10 bases lay between the germline ends. This CDR3 reads CASNRLTSYEQYF. Here the CDR3 DNA reads TGTGCCAGCAACAGGTTGACCTCCTACGAGCAGTACTTC.

This chain connects TRBV30 to TRBJ2-3; tentative D call: TRBD2 (6 bases). Germline values: CDR1 GTSNPN, CDR2 SVGIG (reference sequence). V dropped 0 bases and J dropped 14 bases, with 18 bases sitting between them. The CDR3 is 13 residues long. CDR3 residues: CAWSVPGVGPRYF. CDR3 DNA sequence: TGTGCCTGGAGTGTACCGGGAGTGGGTCCCAGGTATTTT.

This clonotype was seen a few times. The chain recombines TRBV2 with TRBJ2-6, with D tentatively TRBD1 or TRBD2 (5 bases each). The CDR3 contains 15 residues. V lost 0 bases and J lost 5, with 8 bases in between. Germline assignment: CDR1 SNHLY and CDR2 FYNNEI. CDR3 nucleotides: TGTGCCAGCAGTGAAGCGAGGGGTAGGGCCAACGTCCTGACTTTC. Translation: CASSEARGRANVLTF.